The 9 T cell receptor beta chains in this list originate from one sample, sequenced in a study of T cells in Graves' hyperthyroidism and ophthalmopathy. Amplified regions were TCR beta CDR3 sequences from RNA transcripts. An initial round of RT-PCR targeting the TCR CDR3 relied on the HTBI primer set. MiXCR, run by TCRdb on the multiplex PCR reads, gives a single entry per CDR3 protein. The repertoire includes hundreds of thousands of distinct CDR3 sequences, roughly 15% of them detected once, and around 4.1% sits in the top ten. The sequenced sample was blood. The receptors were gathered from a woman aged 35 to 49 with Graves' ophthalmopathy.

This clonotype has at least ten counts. The CDR3 bases are TGTGCCAGCAGTAACACCCCAAAAGAGACCCAGTACTTC. This encodes CASSNTPKETQYF. V gene TRBV6-5 combines with J gene TRBJ2-5; no definite D call. The CDR3 extends over 13 amino acids. The V end lost 5 bases, the J end lost 3 bases, and 10 bases lay between the germline ends. CDR1 and CDR2 from the germline V gene are MNHEY and SVGAGI.

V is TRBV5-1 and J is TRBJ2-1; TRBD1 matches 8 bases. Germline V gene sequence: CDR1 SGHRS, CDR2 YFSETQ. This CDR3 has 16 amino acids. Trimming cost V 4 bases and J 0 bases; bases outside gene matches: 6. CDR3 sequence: CASSGTGASSYNEQFF. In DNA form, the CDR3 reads TGCGCCAGCAGCGGGACAGGCGCCAGCTCCTACAATGAGCAGTTCTTC.

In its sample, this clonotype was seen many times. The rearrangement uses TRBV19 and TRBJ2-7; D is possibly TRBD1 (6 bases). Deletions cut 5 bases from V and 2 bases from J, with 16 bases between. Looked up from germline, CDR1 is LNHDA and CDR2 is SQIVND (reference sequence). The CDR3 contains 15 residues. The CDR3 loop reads CASSSRTEGTYEQYF. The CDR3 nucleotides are TGTGCCAGTAGTTCCAGGACAGAAGGGACCTACGAGCAGTACTTC.

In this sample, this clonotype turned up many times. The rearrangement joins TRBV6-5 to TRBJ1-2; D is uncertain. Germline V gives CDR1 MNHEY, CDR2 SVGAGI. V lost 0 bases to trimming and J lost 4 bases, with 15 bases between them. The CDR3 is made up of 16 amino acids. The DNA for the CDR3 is TGTGCCAGCAGTTACTCGATTTACAGCTTCGGCTATGGCTACACCTTC. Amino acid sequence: CASSYSIYSFGYGYTF.

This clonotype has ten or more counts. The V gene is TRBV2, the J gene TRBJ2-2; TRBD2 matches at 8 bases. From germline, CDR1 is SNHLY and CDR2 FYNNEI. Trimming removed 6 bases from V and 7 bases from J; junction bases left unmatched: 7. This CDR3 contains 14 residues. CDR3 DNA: TGTGCCAGCAGATTACTAGCGGATGGCGGGGAGCTGTTTTTT. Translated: CASRLLADGGELFF. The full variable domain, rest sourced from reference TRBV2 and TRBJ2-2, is EPEVTQTPSHQVTQMGQEVILRCVPISNHLYFYWYRQILGQKVEFLVSFYNNEISEKSEIFDDQFSVERPDGSNFTLKIRSTKLEDSAMYFCASRLLADGGELFFGEGSRLTVL.

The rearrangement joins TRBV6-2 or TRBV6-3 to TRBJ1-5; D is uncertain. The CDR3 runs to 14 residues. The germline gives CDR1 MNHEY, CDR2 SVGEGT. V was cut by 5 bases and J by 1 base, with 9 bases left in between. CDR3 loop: CASSTHGSNQPQHF. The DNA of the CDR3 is TGTGCCAGCAGTACACACGGAAGCAATCAGCCCCAGCATTTT.

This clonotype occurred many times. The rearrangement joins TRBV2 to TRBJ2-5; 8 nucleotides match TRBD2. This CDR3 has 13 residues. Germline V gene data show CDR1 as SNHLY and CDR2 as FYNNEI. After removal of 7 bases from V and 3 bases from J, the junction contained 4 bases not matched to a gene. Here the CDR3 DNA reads TGTGCCAGCACTAGCGGGCTCAAAGAGACCCAGTACTTC. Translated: CASTSGLKETQYF.

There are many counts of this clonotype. The CDR3 loop is CASRREQNQPQHF. DNA of the CDR3: TGTGCCAGTAGGCGGGAACAAAATCAGCCCCAGCATTTT. The gene calls are TRBV19 and TRBJ1-5; D unresolved. This CDR3 is built from 13 residues. The ends were cut back, 6 bases at V and 4 bases at J, with 10 bases in the middle. Germline V gene sequence: CDR1 LNHDA, CDR2 SQIVND (reference sequence).

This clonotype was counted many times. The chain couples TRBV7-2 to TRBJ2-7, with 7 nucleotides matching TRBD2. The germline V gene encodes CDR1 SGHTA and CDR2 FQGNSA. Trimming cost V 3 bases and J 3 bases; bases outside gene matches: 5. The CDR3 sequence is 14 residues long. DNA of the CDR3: TGTGCCAGCAGCTTGGAGCGGGACTACTACGAGCAGTACTTC. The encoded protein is CASSLERDYYEQYF.